The clone carrying this TCR beta chain was recorded a few times. Clones were sequenced by immunoSEQ multiplex PCR, and TCRdb holds only the in-frame ones, with some missing. The data show about 17,000 clones, 76% seen once. This sample was taken from a study of T cell repertoires in ileal Crohn's disease. Time point of the sample: inflamed ileum from the surgical specimen. J gave up 5 bases and V 5 bases, and 9 bases lay outside the gene matches. CDR1 is SGHAT, CDR2 FQNNGV, per germline. CDR3 size: 15 residues. The sample taken for sequencing was ileal tissue. The source of this sequence is an adult with Crohn's disease. The chain is built from TRBV11-2 and TRBJ2-5; 9 bases are shared with TRBD2. The CDR3 nucleotides are TGTGCCAGCAGCCCCAACGCGGGGGGGCGGGAGACCCAGTACTTC. This encodes CASSPNAGGRETQYF.